Only one count was recorded for the clone carrying this T cell receptor beta chain. Assay execution took place at the deep level. Clones were sequenced by immunoSEQ multiplex PCR, and TCRdb holds only the in-frame ones, with some missing. The sample holds millions of clones, approximately 95% seen once. The sample originates from a study of shared clonotypes between healthy human individuals. The sequence derives from a man aged 18 to 29 in good health. Material for sequencing was naive CD4+ T cells sorted from blood. Subset of the sample: CD45RA+ positively selected.

CDR3 nucleotide sequence: TGTGCCTTACAGTGGGACCCTAGCACAGATACGCAGTATTTT. Translated, it gives CALQWDPSTDTQYF. The chain uses TRBV30 and TRBJ2-3, with D perhaps assigned TRBD1 or TRBD2 (5 bases each). The ends were cut back, 7 bases at V and 0 bases at J, with 14 bases in the middle. Germline V gives CDR1 GTSNPN, CDR2 SVGIG (reference sequence). This CDR3 region has 14 residues.